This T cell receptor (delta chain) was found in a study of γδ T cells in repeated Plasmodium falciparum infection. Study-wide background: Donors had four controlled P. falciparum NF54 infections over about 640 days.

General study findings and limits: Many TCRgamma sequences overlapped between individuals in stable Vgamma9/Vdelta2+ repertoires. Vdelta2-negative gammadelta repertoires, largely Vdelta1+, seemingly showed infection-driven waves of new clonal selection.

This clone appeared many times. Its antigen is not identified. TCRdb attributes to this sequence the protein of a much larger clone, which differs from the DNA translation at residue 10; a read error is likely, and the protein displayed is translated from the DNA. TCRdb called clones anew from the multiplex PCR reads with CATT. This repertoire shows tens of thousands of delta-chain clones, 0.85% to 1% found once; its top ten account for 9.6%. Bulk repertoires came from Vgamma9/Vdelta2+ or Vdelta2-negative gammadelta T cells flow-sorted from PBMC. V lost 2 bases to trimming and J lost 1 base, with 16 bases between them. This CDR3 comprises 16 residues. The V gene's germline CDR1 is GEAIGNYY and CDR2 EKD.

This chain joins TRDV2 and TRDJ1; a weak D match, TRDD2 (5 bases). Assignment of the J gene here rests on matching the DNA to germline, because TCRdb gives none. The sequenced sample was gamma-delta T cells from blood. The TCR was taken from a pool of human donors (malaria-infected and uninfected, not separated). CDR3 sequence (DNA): TGTGCCTGTGACAGGGCCTACGCCCCACCCACCGATAAACTCATCTTT. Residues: CACDRAYAPPTDKLIF.